This TCR beta chain originates from a study of shared clonotypes between healthy human individuals. Here immunoSEQ multiplex PCR was the method, and the copy in TCRdb shows in-frame clones only, minus some. The repertoire holds about 460,000 clones, with roughly three quarters as singletons. As regards this clone: A far larger clone is one nucleotide away, so this likely arose from a read error.

Looked up from germline, CDR1 is MNHNS and CDR2 is SASEGT. Losses at the gene ends were 4 bases for V and 4 bases for J; bases not matched to a gene: 7. The length of the CDR3 is 15 residues. This sequence was found in a woman aged 40-49 years in good health. Some clones in this sample may be carry-over from other donors' samples. The sample comprised PBMCs. The V gene is TRBV6-1, the J gene TRBJ1-2; 9 nucleotides agree with TRBD1. CDR3 sequence (DNA): TGTGCCAGCAGTGTAGGCCTACAGGGGGCCTATGGCTACACCTTC. Residues: CASSVGLQGAYGYTF.